The 4 T cell receptor beta chains below all came from one sample that was sequenced in a study of CD8 T cells in Susac syndrome. With random hexamers, reverse transcription was performed on about 0.5 to 1 ug of RNA. TCRdb reanalysed the immunoSEQ multiplex PCR reads using MiXCR and keeps one entry per CDR3 protein. The table has hundreds of thousands of distinct CDR3 sequences, around 93% seen once; the top ten hold about 0.07%. Sequencing was done on a sample of CD4+ T cells from PBMCs. All receptors derive from a human donor with multiple sclerosis.

The CDR3 region has the DNA TGTGCCAGCAGTCTAGGGACTAGCGCGGTCGGGGAGACCCAGTACTTC. Protein sequence: CASSLGTSAVGETQYF. V usage is TRBV12-3 or TRBV12-4 and J usage is TRBJ2-5; 10 nucleotides agree with TRBD2. The CDR3 covers 16 residues. V was clipped by 5 bases and J by 5 bases; unmatched bases: 11.

The chain carries TRBV20-1 and TRBJ1-3, with a tentative D call TRBD1 (5 bases). Germline values: CDR1 DFQATT, CDR2 SNEGSKA (reference sequence). The CDR3 has 15 amino acids. The V and J ends lost 3 bases and 4 bases respectively, with 16 bases between them. Here the CDR3 reads CSARPGEVLGNTIYF. CDR3 DNA: TGCAGTGCTAGGCCGGGGGAAGTGCTGGGAAACACCATATATTTT.

The chain is built from TRBV7-6 and TRBJ2-3; D is tentatively TRBD1 or TRBD2 (6 bases each). Germline V gene lookup returns CDR1 SGHVS and CDR2 FNYEAQ. The CDR3 totals 12 residues. Trimming left V 2 bases short and J 9 bases short, with 9 bases between. CDR3: CASSLLGGTQYF. Written as DNA, the CDR3 is TGTGCCAGCAGCTTATTAGGGGGGACGCAGTATTTT.

The chain has TRBV7-9 and TRBJ2-1; D uncertain. Trimming stripped 6 bases from V and 8 bases from J, with 11 bases between. Germline-derived CDR1 and CDR2 are SEHNR and FQNEAQ (reference sequence). The CDR3 totals 12 residues. The CDR3 spells CASSDSHHEQFF. CDR3 sequence (DNA): TGTGCCAGCAGTGATAGTCATCATGAGCAGTTCTTC.